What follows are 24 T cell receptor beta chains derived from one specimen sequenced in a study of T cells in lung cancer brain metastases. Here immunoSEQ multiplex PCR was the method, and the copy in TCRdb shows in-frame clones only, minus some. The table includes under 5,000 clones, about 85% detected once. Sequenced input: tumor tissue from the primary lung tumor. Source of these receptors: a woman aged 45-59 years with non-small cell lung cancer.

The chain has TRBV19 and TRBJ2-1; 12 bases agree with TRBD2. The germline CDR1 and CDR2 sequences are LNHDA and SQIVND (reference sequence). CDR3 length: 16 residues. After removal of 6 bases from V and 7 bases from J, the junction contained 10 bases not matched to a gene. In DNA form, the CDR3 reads TGTGCCAGTAGCCCCTCGACTAGCGGGAGTCGAAATGAGCAGTTCTTC. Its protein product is CASSPSTSGSRNEQFF.

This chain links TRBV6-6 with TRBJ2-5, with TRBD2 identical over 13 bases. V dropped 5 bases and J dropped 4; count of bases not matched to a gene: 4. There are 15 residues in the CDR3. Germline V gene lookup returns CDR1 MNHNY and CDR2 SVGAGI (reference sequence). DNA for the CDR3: TGTGCCAGCAGTCCCCGGACTAGCGGGAGAGAGACCCAGTACTTC. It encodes CASSPRTSGRETQYF.

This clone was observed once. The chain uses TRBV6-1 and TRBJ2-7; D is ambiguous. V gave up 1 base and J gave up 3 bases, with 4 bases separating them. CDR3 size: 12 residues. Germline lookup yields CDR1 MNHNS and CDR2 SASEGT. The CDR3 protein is CASSEVGYEQYV. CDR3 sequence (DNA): TGTGCCAGCAGTGAAGTGGGCTACGAGCAGTACGTC.

CDR3 DNA sequence: TGTGCCAGTCTTCATCCCGATAATGAAAAACTGTTTTTT. As protein: CASLHPDNEKLFF. The chain joins TRBV19 to TRBJ1-4, with D unresolved. CDR3 size: 13 residues. Trimming left V 8 bases short and J 4 bases short, with 11 bases between. Germline CDR1 and CDR2: LNHDA and SQIVND (reference sequence). Complete variable domain (other parts from reference TRBV19 and TRBJ1-4): DGGITQSPKYLFRKEGQNVTLSCEQNLNHDAMYWYRQDPGQGLRLIYYSQIVNDFQKGDIAEGYSVSREKKESFPLTVTSAQKNPTAFYLCASLHPDNEKLFFGSGTQLSVL.

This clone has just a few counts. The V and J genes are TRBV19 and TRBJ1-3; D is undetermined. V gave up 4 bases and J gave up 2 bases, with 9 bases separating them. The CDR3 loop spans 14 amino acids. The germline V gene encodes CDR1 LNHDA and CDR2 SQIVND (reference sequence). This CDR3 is CASSTGFTGNTIYF. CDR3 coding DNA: TGTGCCAGTAGTACCGGGTTTACTGGAAACACCATATATTTT.

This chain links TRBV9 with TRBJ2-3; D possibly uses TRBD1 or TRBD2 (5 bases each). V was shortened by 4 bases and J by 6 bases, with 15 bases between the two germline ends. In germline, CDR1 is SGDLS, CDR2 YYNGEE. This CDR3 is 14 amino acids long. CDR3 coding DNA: TGTGCCAGCAGCCCCCGGGGCCTCGGGGATACGCAGTATTTT. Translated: CASSPRGLGDTQYF.

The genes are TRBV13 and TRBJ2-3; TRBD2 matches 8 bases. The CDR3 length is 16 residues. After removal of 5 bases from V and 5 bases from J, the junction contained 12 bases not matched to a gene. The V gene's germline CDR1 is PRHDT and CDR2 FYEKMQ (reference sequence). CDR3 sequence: CASSAPGGAGGDTQYF. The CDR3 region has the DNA TGTGCCAGCAGCGCCCCTGGGGGGGCGGGAGGAGATACGCAGTATTTT.

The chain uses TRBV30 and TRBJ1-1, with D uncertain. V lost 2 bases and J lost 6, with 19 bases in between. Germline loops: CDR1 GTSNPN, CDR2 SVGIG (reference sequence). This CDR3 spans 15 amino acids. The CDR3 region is CAWSNLRVQRPEAFF. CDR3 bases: TGTGCCTGGAGTAACTTACGAGTACAGAGGCCTGAAGCTTTCTTT. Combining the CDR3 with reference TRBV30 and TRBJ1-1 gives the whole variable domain SQTIHQWPATLVQPVGSPLSLECTVEGTSNPNLYWYRQAAGRGLQLLFYSVGIGQISSEVPQNLSASRPQDRQFILSSKKLLLSDSGFYLCAWSNLRVQRPEAFFGQGTRLTVV.

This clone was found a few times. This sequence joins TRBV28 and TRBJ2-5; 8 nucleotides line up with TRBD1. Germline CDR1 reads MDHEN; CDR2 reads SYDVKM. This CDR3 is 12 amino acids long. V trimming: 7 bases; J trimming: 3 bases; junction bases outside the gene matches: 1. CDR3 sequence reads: CASMDREETQYF. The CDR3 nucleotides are TGTGCCAGCATGGACAGGGAAGAGACCCAGTACTTC.

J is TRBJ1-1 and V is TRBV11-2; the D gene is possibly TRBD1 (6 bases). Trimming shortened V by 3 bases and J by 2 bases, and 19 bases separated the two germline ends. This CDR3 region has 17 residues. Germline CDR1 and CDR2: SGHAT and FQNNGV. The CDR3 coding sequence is TGTGCCAGCAGCTTTGTGGCATCAGGGGATAGCAACACTGAAGCTTTCTTT. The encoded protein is CASSFVASGDSNTEAFF.

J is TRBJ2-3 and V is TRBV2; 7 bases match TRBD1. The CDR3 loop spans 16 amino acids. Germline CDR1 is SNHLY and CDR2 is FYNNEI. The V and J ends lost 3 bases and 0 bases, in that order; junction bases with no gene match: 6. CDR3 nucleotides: TGTGCCAGCAGTGACCCTTGGGACAGAAGCACAGATACGCAGTATTTT. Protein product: CASSDPWDRSTDTQYF. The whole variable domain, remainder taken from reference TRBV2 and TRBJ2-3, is EPEVTQTPSHQVTQMGQEVILRCVPISNHLYFYWYRQILGQKVEFLVSFYNNEISEKSEIFDDQFSVERPDGSNFTLKIRSTKLEDSAMYFCASSDPWDRSTDTQYFGPGTRLTVL.

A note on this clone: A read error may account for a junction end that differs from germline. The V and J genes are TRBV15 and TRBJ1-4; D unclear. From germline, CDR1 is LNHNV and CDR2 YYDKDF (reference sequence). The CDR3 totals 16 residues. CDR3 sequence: CATSRNVKATNEKLFF. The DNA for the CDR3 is TGTGCCACCAGCAGAAACGTTAAAGCAACTAATGAAAAACTATTTTTT.

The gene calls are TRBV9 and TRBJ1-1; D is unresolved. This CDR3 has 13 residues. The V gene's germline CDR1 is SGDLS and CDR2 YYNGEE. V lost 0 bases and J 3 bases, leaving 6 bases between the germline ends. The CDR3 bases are TGTGCCAGCAGCGTAGCATCGGACACTGAAGCTTTCTTT. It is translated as CASSVASDTEAFF.

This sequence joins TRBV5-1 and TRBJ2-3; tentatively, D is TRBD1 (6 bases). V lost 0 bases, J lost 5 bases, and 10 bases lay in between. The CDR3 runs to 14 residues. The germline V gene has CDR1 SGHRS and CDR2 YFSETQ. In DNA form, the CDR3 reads TGCGCCAGCAGCTTGGCTAGGGGGTTAGATACGCAGTATTTT. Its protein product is CASSLARGLDTQYF.

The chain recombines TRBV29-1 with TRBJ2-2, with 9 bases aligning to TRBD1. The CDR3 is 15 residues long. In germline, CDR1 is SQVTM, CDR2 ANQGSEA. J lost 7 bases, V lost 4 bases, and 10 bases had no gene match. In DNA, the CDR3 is TGCAGCGTTGCTCCCGGGACAGGGTTCAGCGGGGAGCTGTTTTTT. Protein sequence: CSVAPGTGFSGELFF.

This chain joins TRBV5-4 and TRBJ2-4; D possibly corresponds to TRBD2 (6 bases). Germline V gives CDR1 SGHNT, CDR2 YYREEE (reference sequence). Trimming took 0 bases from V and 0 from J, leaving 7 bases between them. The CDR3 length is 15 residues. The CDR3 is CASSLGRVAKNIQYF. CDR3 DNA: TGTGCCAGCAGCTTGGGGAGGGTAGCCAAAAACATTCAGTACTTC.

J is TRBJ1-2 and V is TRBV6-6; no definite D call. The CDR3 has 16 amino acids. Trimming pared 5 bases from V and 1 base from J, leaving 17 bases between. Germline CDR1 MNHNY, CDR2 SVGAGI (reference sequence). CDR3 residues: CASSNYLRVDNYGYTF. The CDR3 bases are TGTGCCAGCAGTAACTACCTCCGCGTGGATAACTATGGCTACACCTTC.

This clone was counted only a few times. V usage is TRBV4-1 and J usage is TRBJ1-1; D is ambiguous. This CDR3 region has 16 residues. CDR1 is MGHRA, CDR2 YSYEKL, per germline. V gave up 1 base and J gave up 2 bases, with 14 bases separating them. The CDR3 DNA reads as TGCGCCAGCAGCCAAGGCCCCGGGATAGAAAACACTGAAGCTTTCTTT. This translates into CASSQGPGIENTEAFF.

CDR3 sequence: CSVRTRGQSRVIAKNIQYF. The CDR3 coding sequence is TGCAGCGTTCGTACTCGCGGACAGTCTAGAGTTATAGCCAAAAACATTCAGTACTTC. The chain couples TRBV29-1 to TRBJ2-4, with a tentative D call TRBD1 (6 bases). There are 19 residues in the CDR3. Germline values: CDR1 SQVTM, CDR2 ANQGSEA. V lost 5 bases, J lost 0 bases, and 26 bases lay in between.

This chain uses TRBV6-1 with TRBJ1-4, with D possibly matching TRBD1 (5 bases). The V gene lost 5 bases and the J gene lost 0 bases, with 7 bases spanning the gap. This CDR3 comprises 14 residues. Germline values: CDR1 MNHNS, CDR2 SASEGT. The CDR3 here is CASSKQATNEKLFF. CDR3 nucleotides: TGTGCCAGCAGTAAACAGGCAACTAATGAAAAACTGTTTTTT.

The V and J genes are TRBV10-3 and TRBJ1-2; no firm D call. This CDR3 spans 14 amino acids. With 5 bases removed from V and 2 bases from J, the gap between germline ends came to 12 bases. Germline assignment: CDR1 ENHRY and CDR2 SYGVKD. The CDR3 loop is CAISQPDGNYGYTF. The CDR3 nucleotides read TGTGCCATCAGTCAACCGGACGGGAACTATGGCTACACCTTC.

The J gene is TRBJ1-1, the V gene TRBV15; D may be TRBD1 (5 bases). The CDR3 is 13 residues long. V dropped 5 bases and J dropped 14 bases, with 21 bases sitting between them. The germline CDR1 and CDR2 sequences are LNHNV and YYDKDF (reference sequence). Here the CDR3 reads CATSATEGREGFF. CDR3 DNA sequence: TGTGCCACCAGCGCGACGGAGGGGCGGGAGGGCTTCTTT.

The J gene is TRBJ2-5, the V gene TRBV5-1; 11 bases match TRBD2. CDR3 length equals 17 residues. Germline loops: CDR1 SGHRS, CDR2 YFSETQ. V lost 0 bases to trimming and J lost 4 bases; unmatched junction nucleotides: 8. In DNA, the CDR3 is TGCGCCAGCAGCTTGGCGGGACTAGCGGTCCTTGGAGAGACCCAGTACTTC. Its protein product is CASSLAGLAVLGETQYF.

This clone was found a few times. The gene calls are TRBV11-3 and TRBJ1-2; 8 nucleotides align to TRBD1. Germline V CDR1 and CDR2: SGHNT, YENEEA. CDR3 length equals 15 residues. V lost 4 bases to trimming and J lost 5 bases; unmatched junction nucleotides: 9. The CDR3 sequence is CASSSLGQGVYGYTF. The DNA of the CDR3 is TGTGCCAGCAGCTCACTCGGACAGGGTGTATATGGCTACACCTTC.